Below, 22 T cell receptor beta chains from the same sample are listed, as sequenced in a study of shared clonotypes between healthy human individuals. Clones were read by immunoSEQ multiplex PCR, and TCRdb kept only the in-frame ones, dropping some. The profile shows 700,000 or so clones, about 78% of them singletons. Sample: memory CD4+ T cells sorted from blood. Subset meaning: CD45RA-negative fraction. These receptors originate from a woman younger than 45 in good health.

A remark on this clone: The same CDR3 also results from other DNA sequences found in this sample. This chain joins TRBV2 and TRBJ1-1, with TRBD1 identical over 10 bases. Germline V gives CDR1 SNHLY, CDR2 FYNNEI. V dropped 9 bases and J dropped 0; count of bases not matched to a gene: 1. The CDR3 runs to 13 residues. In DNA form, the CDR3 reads TGTGCCAGGGGACAGGGGATGAACACTGAAGCTTTCTTT. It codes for CARGQGMNTEAFF. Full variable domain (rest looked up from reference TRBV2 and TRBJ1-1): EPEVTQTPSHQVTQMGQEVILRCVPISNHLYFYWYRQILGQKVEFLVSFYNNEISEKSEIFDDQFSVERPDGSNFTLKIRSTKLEDSAMYFCARGQGMNTEAFFGQGTRLTVV.

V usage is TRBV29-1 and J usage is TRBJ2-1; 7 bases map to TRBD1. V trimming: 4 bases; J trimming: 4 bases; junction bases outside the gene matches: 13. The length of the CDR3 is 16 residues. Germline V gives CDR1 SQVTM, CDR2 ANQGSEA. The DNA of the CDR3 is TGCAGCGTTGGTCTCACCGGGACAGACTCTTACAATGAGCAGTTCTTC. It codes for CSVGLTGTDSYNEQFF.

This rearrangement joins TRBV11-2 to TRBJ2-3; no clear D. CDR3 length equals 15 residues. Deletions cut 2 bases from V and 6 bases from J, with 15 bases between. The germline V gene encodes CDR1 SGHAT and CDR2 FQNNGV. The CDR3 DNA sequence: TGTGCCAGCAGCTTATATAGTGGGCAGAGGGATACGCAGTATTTT. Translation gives CASSLYSGQRDTQYF.

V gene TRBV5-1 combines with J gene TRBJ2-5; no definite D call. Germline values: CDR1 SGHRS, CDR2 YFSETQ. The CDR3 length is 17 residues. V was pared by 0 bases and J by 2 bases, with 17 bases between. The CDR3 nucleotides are TGCGCCAGCAGCTTGGGGGTCAGCGCCGTCGTACAAGAGACCCAGTACTTC. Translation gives CASSLGVSAVVQETQYF.

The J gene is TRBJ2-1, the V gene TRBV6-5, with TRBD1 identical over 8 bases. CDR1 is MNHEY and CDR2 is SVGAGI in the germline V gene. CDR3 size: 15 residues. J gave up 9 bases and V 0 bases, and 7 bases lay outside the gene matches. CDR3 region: CASSYSTGGRGEQFF. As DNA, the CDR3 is TGTGCCAGCAGTTACTCAACAGGGGGGAGAGGTGAGCAGTTCTTC.

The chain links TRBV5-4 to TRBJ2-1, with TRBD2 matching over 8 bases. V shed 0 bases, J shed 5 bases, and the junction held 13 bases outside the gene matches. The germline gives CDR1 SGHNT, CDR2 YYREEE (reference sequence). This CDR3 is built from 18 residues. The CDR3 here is CASSLGGVSGNLDNEQFF. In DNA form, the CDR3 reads TGTGCCAGCAGCTTGGGGGGGGTTAGCGGGAATTTGGACAATGAGCAGTTCTTC.

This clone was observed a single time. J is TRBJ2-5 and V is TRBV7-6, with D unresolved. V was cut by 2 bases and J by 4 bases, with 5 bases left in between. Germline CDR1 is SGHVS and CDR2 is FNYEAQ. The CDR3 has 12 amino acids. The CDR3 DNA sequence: TGTGCCAGCAGCTTACGCGCAGAGACCCAGTACTTC. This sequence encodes CASSLRAETQYF.

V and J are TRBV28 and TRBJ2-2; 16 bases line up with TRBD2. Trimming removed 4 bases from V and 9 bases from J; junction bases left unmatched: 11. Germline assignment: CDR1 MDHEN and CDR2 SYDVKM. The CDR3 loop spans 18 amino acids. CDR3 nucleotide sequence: TGTGCCAGCAGTTCGGGACTAGCGGGAGGGCCAAGGTTAAGGGAGCTGTTTTTT. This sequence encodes CASSSGLAGGPRLRELFF. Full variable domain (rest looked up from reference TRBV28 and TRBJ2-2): DVKVTQSSRYLVKRTGEKVFLECVQDMDHENMFWYRQDPGLGLRLIYFSYDVKMKEKGDIPEGYSVSREKKERFSLILESASTNQTSMYLCASSSGLAGGPRLRELFFGEGSRLTVL.

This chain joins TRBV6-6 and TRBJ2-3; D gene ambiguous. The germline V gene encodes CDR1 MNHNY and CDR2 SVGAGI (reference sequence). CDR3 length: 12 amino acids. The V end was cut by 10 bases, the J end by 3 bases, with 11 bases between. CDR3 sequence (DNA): TGTGCCATACCCAAACTTACAGATACGCAGTATTTT. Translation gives CAIPKLTDTQYF.

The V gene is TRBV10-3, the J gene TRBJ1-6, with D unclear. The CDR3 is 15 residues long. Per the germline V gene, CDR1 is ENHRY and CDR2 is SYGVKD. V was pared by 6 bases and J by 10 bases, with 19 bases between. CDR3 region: CAIRPQAGDESPLHF. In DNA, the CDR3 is TGTGCCATCAGACCCCAGGCTGGGGATGAATCACCCCTCCACTTT.

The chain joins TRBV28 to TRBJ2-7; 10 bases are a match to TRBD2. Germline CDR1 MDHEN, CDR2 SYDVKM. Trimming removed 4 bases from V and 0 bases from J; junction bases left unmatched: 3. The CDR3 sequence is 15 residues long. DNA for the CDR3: TGTGCCAGCAGTTCCACTAGCGGGGCCTCCTACGAGCAGTACTTC. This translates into CASSSTSGASYEQYF.

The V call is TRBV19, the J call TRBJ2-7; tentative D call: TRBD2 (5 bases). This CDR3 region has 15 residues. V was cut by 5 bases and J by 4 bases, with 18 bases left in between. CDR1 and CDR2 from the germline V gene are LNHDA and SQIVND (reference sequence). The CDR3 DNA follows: TGTGCCAGTAGTGAAGCGGCCTTCAGGTCTTACGAGCAGTACTTC. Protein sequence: CASSEAAFRSYEQYF.

The CDR3 DNA follows: TGTGCCAGCAGTTTATTAAAGATCCTGTCCCCTCACGAGCAGTACTTC. Translated: CASSLLKILSPHEQYF. The gene calls are TRBV28 and TRBJ2-7; D uncertain. Trimming cost V 1 base and J 5 bases, with 18 bases left between them. Germline values: CDR1 MDHEN, CDR2 SYDVKM. This CDR3 comprises 16 residues. The full variable domain, completed using reference TRBV28 and TRBJ2-7, is DVKVTQSSRYLVKRTGEKVFLECVQDMDHENMFWYRQDPGLGLRLIYFSYDVKMKEKGDIPEGYSVSREKKERFSLILESASTNQTSMYLCASSLLKILSPHEQYFGPGTRLTVT.

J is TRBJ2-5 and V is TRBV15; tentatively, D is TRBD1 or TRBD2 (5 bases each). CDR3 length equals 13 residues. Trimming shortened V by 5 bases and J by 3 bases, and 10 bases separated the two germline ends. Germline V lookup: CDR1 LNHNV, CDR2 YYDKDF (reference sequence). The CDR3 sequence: CATSFRDEETQYF. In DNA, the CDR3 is TGTGCCACCAGCTTCCGGGACGAAGAGACCCAGTACTTC.

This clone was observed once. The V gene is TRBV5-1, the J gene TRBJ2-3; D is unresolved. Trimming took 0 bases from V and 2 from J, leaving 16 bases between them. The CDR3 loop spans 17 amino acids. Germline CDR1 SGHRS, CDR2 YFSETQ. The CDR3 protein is CASSLAVGLSLTDTQYF. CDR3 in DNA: TGCGCCAGCAGCTTGGCCGTCGGCCTCTCCCTCACAGATACGCAGTATTTT.

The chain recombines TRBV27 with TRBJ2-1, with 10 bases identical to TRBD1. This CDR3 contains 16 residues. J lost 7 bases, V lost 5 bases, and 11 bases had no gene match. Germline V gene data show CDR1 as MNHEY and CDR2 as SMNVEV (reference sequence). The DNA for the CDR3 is TGTGCCAGCAGTCCCCGCCAGACAGGGGGCCTGAATGAGCAGTTCTTC. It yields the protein CASSPRQTGGLNEQFF.

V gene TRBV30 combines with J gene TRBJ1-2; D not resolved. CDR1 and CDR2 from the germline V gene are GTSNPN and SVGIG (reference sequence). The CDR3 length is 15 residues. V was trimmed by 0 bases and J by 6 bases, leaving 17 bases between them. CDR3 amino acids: CAWSVRGLEHHGYTF. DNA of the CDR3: TGTGCCTGGAGTGTACGAGGCCTAGAGCACCATGGCTACACCTTC.

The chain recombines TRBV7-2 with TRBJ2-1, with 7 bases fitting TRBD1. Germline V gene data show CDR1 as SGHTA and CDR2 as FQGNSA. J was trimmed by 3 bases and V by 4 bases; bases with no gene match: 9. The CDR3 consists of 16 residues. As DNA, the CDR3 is TGTGCCAGCAGCTCGGTACAGGGGACCCTCTACAATGAGCAGTTCTTC. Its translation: CASSSVQGTLYNEQFF.

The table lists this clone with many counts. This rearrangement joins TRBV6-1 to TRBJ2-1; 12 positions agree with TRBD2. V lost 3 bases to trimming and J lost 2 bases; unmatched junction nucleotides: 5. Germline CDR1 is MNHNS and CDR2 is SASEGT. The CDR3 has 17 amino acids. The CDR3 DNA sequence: TGTGCCAGCAGTGAGGCGCTAGCGGGAGGGGCCTACAATGAGCAGTTCTTC. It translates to CASSEALAGGAYNEQFF.

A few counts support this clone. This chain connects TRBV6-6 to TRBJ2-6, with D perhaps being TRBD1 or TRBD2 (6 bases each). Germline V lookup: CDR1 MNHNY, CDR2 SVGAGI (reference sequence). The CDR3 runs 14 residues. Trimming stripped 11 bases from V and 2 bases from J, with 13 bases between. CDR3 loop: CAGGGGTGANVLTF. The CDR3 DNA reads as TGTGCCGGAGGGGGTGGGACTGGGGCCAACGTCCTGACTTTC.

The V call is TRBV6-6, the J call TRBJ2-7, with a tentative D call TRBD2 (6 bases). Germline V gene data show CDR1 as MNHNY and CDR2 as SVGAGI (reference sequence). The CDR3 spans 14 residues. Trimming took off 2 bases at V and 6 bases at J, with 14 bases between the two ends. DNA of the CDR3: TGTGCCAGCAGTTACATGAGGAGGGGTGGCGAGCAGTACTTC. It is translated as CASSYMRRGGEQYF.

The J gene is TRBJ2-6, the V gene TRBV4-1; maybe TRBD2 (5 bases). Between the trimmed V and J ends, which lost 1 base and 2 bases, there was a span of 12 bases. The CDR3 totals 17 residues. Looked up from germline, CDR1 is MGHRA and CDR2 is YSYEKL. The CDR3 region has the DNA TGCGCCAGCAGCCAAGGGCTAGCTTTTACTGGGGCCAACGTCCTGACTTTC. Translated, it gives CASSQGLAFTGANVLTF.